The entry below gives a single T cell receptor (beta chain) sequence along with its context. Its antigen is undetermined. These data belong to a study of OX40 agonist ivuxolimab in advanced cancers. At the level of the study: Treatment of patients was with ivuxolimab, an agonistic anti-OX40 (CD134) antibody. Patients in dose escalation had liver, melanoma, kidney or head and neck cancers. While on treatment, patients had intravenous ivuxolimab at 0.01 to 10 mg/kg every 2 weeks. Broader study findings: Some nonresponders likewise displayed low normalized T-cell clonal expansion.

Measured with immunoSEQ multiplex PCR; TCRdb has only the in-frame clones, and not every one. Among some 76,000 clones, about 80% were seen once, and the ten largest hold roughly 7.1%. This sample comprised CD4+ or CD8+ T cells sorted from blood, obtained in a trial of the OX40 agonist ivuxolimab. The receptor comes from an adult with an advanced solid tumor such as melanoma, head and neck, liver or kidney cancer.

This chain's CDR3 is CASRLGTGGGEKLFF. The CDR3 DNA reads TGTGCCAGCAGACTTGGGACAGGGGGAGGAGAAAAACTGTTTTTT. The chain has TRBV6-1 and TRBJ1-4; TRBD1 matches at 11 bases. V was clipped by 6 bases and J by 8 bases; unmatched bases: 8. The length of the CDR3 is 15 residues. The V gene's germline CDR1 is MNHNS and CDR2 SASEGT.